This passage covers 10 T cell receptor beta chains from one sample sequenced in a study of T cell clonality in common variable immunodeficiency (dated by TCRdb to about 2015). Receptor amplification or capture employed the immunoSEQ multiplex PCR assay. TCRdb mirrors the immuneACCESS table, restricted to in-frame sequences. Some clones are absent from its copies; in checked studies, under half trace to an unresolved V gene, and the reason for the others is unknown. The table gives around 60,000 clones for this sample, with none occurring only once. Clones ranked in the top ten supply 1.7% of the sample. Source material: peripheral blood mononuclear cells. The source is a person aged 18 to 70 in good health.

This clone was observed many times. The sequence runs out 3 residues before the end of the CDR3; the remainder is reconstructed from the germline J gene. This sequence joins TRBV20-1 and TRBJ2-1, with 8 bases aligning to TRBD2. This CDR3 is built from 13 residues. V dropped 5 bases and J dropped 4; count of bases not matched to a gene: 4. Germline lookup yields CDR1 DFQATT and CDR2 SNEGSKA (reference sequence). The CDR3 sequence is CSASGGRYNEQFF. CDR3 DNA (partial): TGCAGTGCTTCCGGCGGGAGGTACAATGAG.

This clone was seen at least ten times. The read finishes 3 residues shy of the CDR3 end, and the germline J gene is used to complete it. The rearrangement uses TRBV30 and TRBJ2-1; TRBD2 aligns across 8 bases. The junction had 10 bases not matched to a gene; V was cut back by 0 bases and J by 6 bases. Germline V gene lookup returns CDR1 GTSNPN and CDR2 SVGIG (reference sequence). The CDR3 covers 16 residues. The CDR3 protein is CAWSVRVAGTFNEQFF. The covered CDR3 bases are TGTGCCTGGAGTGTACGGGTAGCGGGGACCTTCAATGAG.

This clone was counted many times. Read sequence stops 3 residues before the CDR3 end, and the germline J gene provides the missing end. The V call is TRBV6-1, the J call TRBJ2-1; 8 bases match TRBD2. This CDR3 is 15 amino acids long. Germline loops: CDR1 MNHNS, CDR2 SASEGT. Germline trimming cut 3 bases from V and 0 bases from J; bases unmatched to any gene: 1. Partial CDR3 DNA: TGTGCCAGCAGTGACAGCGGGAGCTCCTACAATGAG. It yields the protein CASSDSGSSYNE. The complete CDR3 reads CASSDSGSSYNEQFF.

At least ten counts were recorded for this clone. The read ends 3 residues early relative to the CDR3; the germline J gene fills the gap. The J gene is TRBJ1-5, the V gene TRBV30; TRBD1 matches at 8 bases. This CDR3 is built from 18 residues. CDR1 is GTSNPN and CDR2 is SVGIG in the germline V gene (reference sequence). Germline trimming cut 0 bases from V and 0 bases from J; bases unmatched to any gene: 10. Incomplete CDR3 DNA: TGTGCCTGGAGTGTCGGCCGGGACAGGCAGTATAGCAATCAGCCC. Amino acid sequence: CAWSVGRDRQYSNQP. The whole CDR3 sequence is CAWSVGRDRQYSNQPQHF.

This clone was detected many times. The CDR3 protein is CASSISGGSGNEQFF. CDR3 DNA, as far as it was read: TGTGCCAGTAGTATTTCAGGGGGCTCTGGGAATGAG. The rearrangement links TRBV19 to TRBJ2-1; 8 bases agree with TRBD1. The read gets to within 3 residues of the CDR3 end, and the germline J gene fills in the rest. The CDR3 sequence is 15 residues long. J was trimmed by 7 bases and V by 3 bases; bases with no gene match: 8. Germline CDR1 reads LNHDA; CDR2 reads SQIVND (reference sequence). The full variable domain, completed using reference TRBV19 and TRBJ2-1, is DGGITQSPKYLFRKEGQNVTLSCEQNLNHDAMYWYRQDPGQGLRLIYYSQIVNDFQKGDIAEGYSVSREKKESFPLTVTSAQKNPTAFYLCASSISGGSGNEQFFGPGTRLTVL.

The sample holds many counts of this clone. The DNA read from the CDR3 is TGTGCCAGTAGTACAGTAGCGGGTTGGGGCGGGGAG. Translating it yields CASSTVAGWGGE. In full, the CDR3 reads CASSTVAGWGGELFF. V usage is TRBV19 and J usage is TRBJ2-2; 7 bases line up with TRBD2. The DNA ends 3 residues before the CDR3 does, and the rest of the CDR3 is filled in from the germline J gene. J was trimmed by 7 bases and V by 4 bases; bases with no gene match: 9. The CDR3 totals 15 residues. From germline, CDR1 is LNHDA and CDR2 SQIVND (reference sequence). Together with reference TRBV19 and TRBJ2-2, the CDR3 gives the full variable domain: DGGITQSPKYLFRKEGQNVTLSCEQNLNHDAMYWYRQDPGQGLRLIYYSQIVNDFQKGDIAEGYSVSREKKESFPLTVTSAQKNPTAFYLCASSTVAGWGGELFFGEGSRLTVL.

This clone has at least ten counts. Read sequence stops 3 residues before the CDR3 end, and the germline J gene provides the missing end. The gene calls are TRBV2 and TRBJ1-1; a weak D match, TRBD1 (5 bases). This CDR3 is 14 amino acids long. Germline V gene lookup returns CDR1 SNHLY and CDR2 FYNNEI. The ends were cut back, 3 bases at V and 5 bases at J, with 13 bases in the middle. CDR3: CASSDSGVLTEAFF. The sequenced part of the CDR3 DNA is TGTGCCAGCAGTGACTCGGGGGTGCTGACTGAA. Full variable domain (rest looked up from reference TRBV2 and TRBJ1-1): EPEVTQTPSHQVTQMGQEVILRCVPISNHLYFYWYRQILGQKVEFLVSFYNNEISEKSEIFDDQFSVERPDGSNFTLKIRSTKLEDSAMYFCASSDSGVLTEAFFGQGTRLTVV.

This clone was observed at least ten times. The CDR3 end falls 3 residues outside the read, so it is completed with the germline J gene. The chain recombines TRBV20-1 with TRBJ2-7; 10 bases line up with TRBD2. Looked up from germline, CDR1 is DFQATT and CDR2 is SNEGSKA (reference sequence). The CDR3 loop spans 14 amino acids. Trimming took 5 bases from V and 2 from J; bases not matched to a gene: 6. CDR3 in amino acids: CSALDGLAAYEQYF. Partial CDR3 DNA: TGCAGTGCTCTGGACGGACTAGCGGCCTACGAG.

The sample holds many counts of this clone. Sequencing ends 3 residues short of the CDR3 end; the germline J gene provides the rest. This chain uses TRBV12-3 or TRBV12-4 with TRBJ2-2; the D is unclear. V was pared by 5 bases and J by 6 bases, with 4 bases between. The CDR3 contains 11 residues. CDR3 DNA, as far as it was read: TGTGCCAGCAGTGGGCCCGGGGAG. Its protein is CASSGPGE. The CDR3, in full, reads CASSGPGELFF.

In its sample, this clone was seen many times. The read comes to an end 3 residues before the CDR3 does, leaving the germline J gene to fill in the end. The rearrangement joins TRBV12-3 or TRBV12-4 to TRBJ2-1; D tentatively reads TRBD1 or TRBD2 (5 bases each). This CDR3 spans 14 amino acids. With 8 bases removed from V and 0 bases from J, the gap between germline ends came to 11 bases. The part of the CDR3 DNA that was read is TGTGCCAGCCTACAGGAGGACTCCTACAATGAG. It is translated as CASLQEDSYNE. The CDR3 reads in full as CASLQEDSYNEQFF.